This T cell receptor (beta chain) was captured by sequencing in a study of blood T cell repertoires in COVID-19. Study-wide background: Some COVID-19 samples were acute and others convalescent; all came from the United States, Italy and Spain.

In this sample, this clone turned up once. Some clones are missing from TCRdb's copy, which holds only in-frame ones; the method was immunoSEQ multiplex PCR. The table lists some 220,000 clones, about four fifths of them singletons. Adults between about 18 and 95 years of age took part from 20 to 25 US areas. Participants reported their clinical history, and cohort assignment relied on those reports. CDR1 SEHNR and CDR2 FQNEAQ come from the germline V gene (reference sequence). The CDR3 runs 15 residues. The V gene lost 1 base and the J gene lost 1 base, with 10 bases spanning the gap. Sequenced material: PBMCs or T cells enriched from blood (not recorded which). The clonotype was recovered from a woman in her thirties or forties with acute COVID-19. The chain joins TRBV7-9 to TRBJ1-1; D not certain. CDR3 bases: TGTGCCAGCAGCTTAGGTAAGGGAGCGAACACTGAAGCTTTCTTT. Protein: CASSLGKGANTEAFF.